This TCR beta chain was retrieved from a study of T cells in Graves' hyperthyroidism and ophthalmopathy. V lost 8 bases and J lost 6, with 11 bases in between. The germline V gene encodes CDR1 MNHEY and CDR2 SMNVEV (reference sequence). The CDR3 runs to 13 residues. This clonotype showed up just once. A much larger clone differs by one base, so this may be a read error. Because the CDR3 is missing its conserved closing phenylalanine or tryptophan, this is likely a read error. Regions amplified from RNA transcripts were the TCR beta CDR3 regions. RT-PCR in the first round (using the HTBI primer set) targeted the TCR CDR3. A single record per CDR3 protein comes from TCRdb applying MiXCR to the multiplex PCR reads. The sample shows roughly 530,000 distinct CDR3 sequences, 17% of them seen only once.

The chain uses TRBV27 and TRBJ1-6; D is perhaps TRBD1 (5 bases). The TCR originated in a woman under 30 with Graves' ophthalmopathy. The sample comprised blood. Here the CDR3 reads CASLPGGNSPLHS. As DNA, the CDR3 is TGTGCCAGCCTCCCTGGGGGTAATTCACCCCTCCACTCT.